This T cell receptor (beta chain) comes out of a study of blood T cells in healthy people across ages (dated by TCRdb to the mid-2010s). Context from the whole study: In model experiments, template switching captured about one uniquely barcoded TCR beta cDNA molecule for every two T cells. Donors were grouped into four age groups: young (average 16 years), middle-aged (under 40), aged (approximately 67) and long-lived (82). Using the same blood draw, the study looked at two additional independent replicas of 1 million unique cDNA reads for two donors, one aged 18 to 30 and the other aged 80 or older. Using deep sequencing normalized with unique cDNA molecular identifiers, the study measured how TCR beta repertoire diversity changes with age. To avoid experimental bias, donors of different ages were spread randomly across the sequencing lanes.

The method was 5' RACE. Instrument used: Illumina HiSeq 2500. A second PCR of about 6 to 11 cycles was run with a J-beta primer mix and a sample-barcoded 5' primer. A template-switch 5' adaptor carrying 12 random nucleotides introduced a unique molecular identifier onto each TCR beta cDNA molecule. Each sample yielded at least 2.5 million CDR3-containing paired-end reads. The Mint cDNA synthesis kit, primed by a TRBC-specific oligonucleotide, was used to synthesize first-strand cDNA from all RNA. All cDNA was treated with uracil-DNA glycosylase and then went through a first 18-cycle PCR with the universal primers M1SS and BC2_uni_R. In the original analysis: Normalization of each sample was performed by random selection of 1 million high-quality reads, each carrying a distinct molecular identifier. Instead of being binned into consensus sequences, reads with shared molecular identifiers were discarded. MiTCR, set to a Q25 quality threshold and the strictest error-elimination algorithm, was used for CDR3 identification, clonotype clustering and error correction. A nonparametric unseen species model with Euler transformation was used to estimate lower-bound total TCR beta diversity. The public reads were reprocessed in TCRdb via fastp at Q25 and MiXCR, keeping in-frame beta chains. Rows are combined by CDR3 protein, so each entry shows the most common genes and DNA. These V and J calls originate from TCRdb's pipeline instead of the authors' own analysis. The sample has about 680,000 distinct CDR3 sequences on record, about 52% of them singletons. The ten largest account for about 32% of the sample.

What the study reported, not specific to this receptor: Conclusive comparison of naive and antigen-experienced compartments was prevented by the profiling of bulk unsorted PBMCs. Compared with the aged group, the long-lived group had more naive CD4+ T cells, fewer expanded clones and increased TCR diversity, suggesting age selection. As age increased, observed TCR beta diversity per million T cells dropped in a roughly linear way, and a significant reduction was already evident by age about 40. Estimates of total diversity based on one million sequenced T cells were considered lower bounds and underestimates. Because the CMV infection status of the donors was unknown, age-related changes in expanded clonotypes may potentially have been confounded. Observed TCR beta diversity correlated strongly with the percentage of naive T cells measured by flow cytometry.

Reading from cysteine to phenylalanine, the CDR3 counts 13 amino acids. CDR3 DNA is the only sequence kept; it has 39 bases, read in frame from the first base. The CDR1 and CDR2 encoded by the germline V gene (reference sequence) are DFQATT and SNEGSKA. Trimming at the junction amounts to 6 bases on V and 8 bases on J, and the germline ends lie 16 bases apart. Remarks on this clonotype: This clone's antigen is unknown. No much larger clone is present one base from it, and per-base qualities are unavailable.

The donors were roughly 40 Caucasian individuals from Russia, aged about 6 to 100 years, who were systemically healthy. Approximately 10 milliliters of peripheral blood were collected from each donor into EDTA-treated Vacutainer tubes. Ficoll-Paque density-gradient centrifugation was used to isolate PBMCs, with at least 6.5 million obtained per sample. Total RNA was extracted from PBMCs with Trizol reagent, with at least 6 micrograms obtained per sample. For every donor, flow cytometry on a PBMC aliquot measured the percentage of naive CD45RAhigh/CD27high T cells. The sequenced sample was blood. This chain joins TRBV20-1 to TRBJ1-4, with TRBD1 as a weak D call on 5 bases. The clonotype comes from a woman aged 60-75 years in good health. In nucleotide form, the sequence is TGCAGTGCCACCCAGGGACTAGAGGAAAAACTGTTTTTT. Its protein reads: CSATQGLEEKLFF.